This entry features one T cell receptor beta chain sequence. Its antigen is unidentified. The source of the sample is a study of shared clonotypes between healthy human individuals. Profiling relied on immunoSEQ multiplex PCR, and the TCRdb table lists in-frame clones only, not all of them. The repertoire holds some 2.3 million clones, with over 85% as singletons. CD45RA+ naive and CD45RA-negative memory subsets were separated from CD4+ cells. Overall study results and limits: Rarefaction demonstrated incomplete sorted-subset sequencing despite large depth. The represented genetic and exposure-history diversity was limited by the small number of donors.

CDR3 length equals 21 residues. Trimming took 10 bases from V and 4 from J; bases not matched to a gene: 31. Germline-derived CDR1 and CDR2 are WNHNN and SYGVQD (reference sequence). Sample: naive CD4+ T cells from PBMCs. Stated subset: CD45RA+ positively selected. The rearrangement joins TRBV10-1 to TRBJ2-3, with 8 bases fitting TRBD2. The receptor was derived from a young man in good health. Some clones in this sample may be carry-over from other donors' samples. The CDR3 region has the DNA TGCGCCACCCGAAGTTCCCAACCAAACACTAGCGGCCAAAAGGGGGCAGATACGCAGTATTTT. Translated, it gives CATRSSQPNTSGQKGADTQYF.